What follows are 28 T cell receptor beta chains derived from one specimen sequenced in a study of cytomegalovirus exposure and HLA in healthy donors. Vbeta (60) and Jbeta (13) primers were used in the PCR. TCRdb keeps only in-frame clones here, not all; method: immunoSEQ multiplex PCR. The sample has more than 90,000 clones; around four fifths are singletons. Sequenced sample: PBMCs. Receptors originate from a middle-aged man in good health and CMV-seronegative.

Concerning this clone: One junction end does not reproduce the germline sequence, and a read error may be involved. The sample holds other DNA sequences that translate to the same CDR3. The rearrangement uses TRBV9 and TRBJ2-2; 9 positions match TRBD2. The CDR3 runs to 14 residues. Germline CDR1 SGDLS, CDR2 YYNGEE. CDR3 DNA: TGTGCCAGCAGCGGCGGGGGGGGCACCGGGGAGCTATTTTTT. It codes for CASSGGGGTGELFF.

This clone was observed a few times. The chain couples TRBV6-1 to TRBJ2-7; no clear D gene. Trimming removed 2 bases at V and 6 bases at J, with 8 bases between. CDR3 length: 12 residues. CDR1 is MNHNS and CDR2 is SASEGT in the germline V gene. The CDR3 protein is CASSESGSEQYF. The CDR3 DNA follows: TGTGCCAGCAGTGAATCCGGGTCCGAGCAGTACTTC.

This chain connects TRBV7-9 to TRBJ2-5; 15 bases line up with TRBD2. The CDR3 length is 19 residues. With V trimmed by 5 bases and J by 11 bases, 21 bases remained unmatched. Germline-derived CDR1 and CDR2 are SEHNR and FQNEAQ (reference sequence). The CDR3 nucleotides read TGTGCCAGCAGCCGAGAACCGGGACTAGCGGGAGGACCTCCTCGGGAGCAGTACTTC. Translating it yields CASSREPGLAGGPPREQYF.

The CDR3, as DNA: TGCAGCGTTGATACGGGAAAGGGTGGGAATGAGCAGTTCTTC. This sequence encodes CSVDTGKGGNEQFF. The chain couples TRBV29-1 to TRBJ2-1, with D tentatively TRBD2 (5 bases). The CDR3 extends over 14 amino acids. Germline loops: CDR1 SQVTM, CDR2 ANQGSEA. Trimming took 3 bases from V and 7 from J, leaving 16 bases between them.

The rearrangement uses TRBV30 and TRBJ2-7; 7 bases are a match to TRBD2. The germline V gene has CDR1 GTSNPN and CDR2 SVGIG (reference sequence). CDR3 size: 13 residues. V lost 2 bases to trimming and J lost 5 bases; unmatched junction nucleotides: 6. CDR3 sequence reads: CAWSRGVIDEQYF. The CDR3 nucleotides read TGTGCCTGGAGTCGGGGGGTCATCGACGAGCAGTACTTC. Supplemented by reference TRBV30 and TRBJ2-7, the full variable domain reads SQTIHQWPATLVQPVGSPLSLECTVEGTSNPNLYWYRQAAGRGLQLLFYSVGIGQISSEVPQNLSASRPQDRQFILSSKKLLLSDSGFYLCAWSRGVIDEQYFGPGTRLTVT.

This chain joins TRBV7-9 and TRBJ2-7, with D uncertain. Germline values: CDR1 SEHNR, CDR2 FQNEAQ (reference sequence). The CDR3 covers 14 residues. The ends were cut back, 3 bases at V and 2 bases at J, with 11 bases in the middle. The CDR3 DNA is TGTGCCAGCAGCTTCCCCGCAGGTACCTACGAGCAGTACTTC. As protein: CASSFPAGTYEQYF.

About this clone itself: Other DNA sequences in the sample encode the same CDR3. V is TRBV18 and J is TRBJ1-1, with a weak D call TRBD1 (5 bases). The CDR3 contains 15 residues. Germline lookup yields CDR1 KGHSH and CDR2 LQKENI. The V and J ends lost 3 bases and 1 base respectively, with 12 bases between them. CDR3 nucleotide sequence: TGTGCCAGCTCACCTCCGGCAGGGCGGAACACTGAAGCTTTCTTT. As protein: CASSPPAGRNTEAFF.

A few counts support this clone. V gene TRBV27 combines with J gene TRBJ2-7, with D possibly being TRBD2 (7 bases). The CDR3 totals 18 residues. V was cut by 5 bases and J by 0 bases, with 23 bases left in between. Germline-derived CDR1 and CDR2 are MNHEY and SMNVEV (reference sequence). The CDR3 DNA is TGTGCCAGCAGTAACACCCTCCGGCGGGGGCTGAGCTCCTACGAGCAGTACTTC. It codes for CASSNTLRRGLSSYEQYF.

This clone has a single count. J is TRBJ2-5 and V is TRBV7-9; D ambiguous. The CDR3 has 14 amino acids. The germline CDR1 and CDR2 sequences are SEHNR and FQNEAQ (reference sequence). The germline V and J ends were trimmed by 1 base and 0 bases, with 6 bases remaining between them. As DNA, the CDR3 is TGTGCCAGCAGCTTAGTGTACAACCAAGAGACCCAGTACTTC. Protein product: CASSLVYNQETQYF.

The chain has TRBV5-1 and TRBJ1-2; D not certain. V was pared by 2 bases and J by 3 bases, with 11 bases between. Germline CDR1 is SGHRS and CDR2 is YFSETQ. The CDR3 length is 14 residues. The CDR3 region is CASSLGTVDYGYTF. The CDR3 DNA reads TGCGCCAGCAGCTTAGGAACAGTAGACTATGGCTACACCTTC.

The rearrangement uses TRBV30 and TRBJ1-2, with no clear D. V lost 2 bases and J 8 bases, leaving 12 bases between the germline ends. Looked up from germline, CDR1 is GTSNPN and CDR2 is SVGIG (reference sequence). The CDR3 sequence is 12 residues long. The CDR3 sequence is CAWSISLYGYTF. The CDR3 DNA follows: TGTGCCTGGAGTATAAGCCTATACGGCTACACCTTC.

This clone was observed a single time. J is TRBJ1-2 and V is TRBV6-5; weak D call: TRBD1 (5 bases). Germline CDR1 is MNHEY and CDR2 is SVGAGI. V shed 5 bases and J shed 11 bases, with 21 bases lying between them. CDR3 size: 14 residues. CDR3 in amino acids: CASSPGFRSVGYTF. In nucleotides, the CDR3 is TGTGCCAGCAGTCCAGGGTTTAGGAGTGTCGGATACACCTTC.

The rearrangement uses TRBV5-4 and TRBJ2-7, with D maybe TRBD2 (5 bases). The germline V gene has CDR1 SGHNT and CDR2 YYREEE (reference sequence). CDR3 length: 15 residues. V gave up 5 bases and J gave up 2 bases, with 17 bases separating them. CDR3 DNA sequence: TGTGCCAGCAGTCCCTACACGAGCGGCCCCTACGAGCAGTACTTC. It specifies CASSPYTSGPYEQYF. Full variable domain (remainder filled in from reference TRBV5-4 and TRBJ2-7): ETGVTQSPTHLIKTRGQQVTLRCSSQSGHNTVSWYQQALGQGPQFIFQYYREEENGRGNFPPRFSGLQFPNYSSELNVNALELDDSALYLCASSPYTSGPYEQYFGPGTRLTVT.

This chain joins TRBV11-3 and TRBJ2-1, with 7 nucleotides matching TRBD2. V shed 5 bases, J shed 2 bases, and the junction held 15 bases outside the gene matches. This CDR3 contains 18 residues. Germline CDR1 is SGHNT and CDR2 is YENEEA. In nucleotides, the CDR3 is TGTGCCAGCAGCCCATCAGGATCGGGACTACCGACCTACAATGAGCAGTTCTTC. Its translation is CASSPSGSGLPTYNEQFF.

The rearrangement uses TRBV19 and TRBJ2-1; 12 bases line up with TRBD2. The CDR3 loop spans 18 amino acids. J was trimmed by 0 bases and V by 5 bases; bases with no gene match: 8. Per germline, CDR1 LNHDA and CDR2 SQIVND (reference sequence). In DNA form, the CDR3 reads TGTGCCAGTAGTGCTCTAGCGGGAGGGCCGAGCTCCTACAATGAGCAGTTCTTC. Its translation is CASSALAGGPSSYNEQFF.

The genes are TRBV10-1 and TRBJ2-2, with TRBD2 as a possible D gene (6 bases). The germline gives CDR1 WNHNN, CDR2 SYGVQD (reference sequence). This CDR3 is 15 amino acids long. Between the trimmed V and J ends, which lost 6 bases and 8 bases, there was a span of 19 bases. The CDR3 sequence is CASSCGNEYSGELFF. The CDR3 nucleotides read TGCGCCAGCAGCTGCGGGAACGAGTATTCGGGGGAGCTGTTTTTT.

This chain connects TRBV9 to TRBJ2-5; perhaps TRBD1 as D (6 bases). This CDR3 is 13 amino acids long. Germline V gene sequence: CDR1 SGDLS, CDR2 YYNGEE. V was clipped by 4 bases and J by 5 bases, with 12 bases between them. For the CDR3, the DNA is TGTGCCAGCAGCCTACAGGGCTGGGAGACCCAGTACTTC. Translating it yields CASSLQGWETQYF.

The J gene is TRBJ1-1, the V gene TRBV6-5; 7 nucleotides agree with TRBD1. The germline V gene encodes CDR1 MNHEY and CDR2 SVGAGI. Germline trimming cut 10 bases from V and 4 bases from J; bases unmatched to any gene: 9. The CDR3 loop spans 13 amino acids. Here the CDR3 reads CATHSTGITEAFF. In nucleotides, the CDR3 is TGTGCCACCCACTCGACAGGGATCACTGAAGCTTTCTTT.

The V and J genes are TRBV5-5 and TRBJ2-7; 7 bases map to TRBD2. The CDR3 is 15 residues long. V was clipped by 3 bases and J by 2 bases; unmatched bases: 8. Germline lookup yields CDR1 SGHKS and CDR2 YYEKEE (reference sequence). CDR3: CASSSQRGLTYEQYF. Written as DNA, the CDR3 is TGTGCCAGCAGCTCACAGCGGGGTCTAACCTACGAGCAGTACTTC.

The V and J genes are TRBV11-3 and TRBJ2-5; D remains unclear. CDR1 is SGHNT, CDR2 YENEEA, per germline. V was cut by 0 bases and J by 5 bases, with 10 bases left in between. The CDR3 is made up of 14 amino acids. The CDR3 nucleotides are TGTGCCAGCAGCTTAGAGGGCAGCCGGGAGACCCAGTACTTC. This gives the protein CASSLEGSRETQYF.

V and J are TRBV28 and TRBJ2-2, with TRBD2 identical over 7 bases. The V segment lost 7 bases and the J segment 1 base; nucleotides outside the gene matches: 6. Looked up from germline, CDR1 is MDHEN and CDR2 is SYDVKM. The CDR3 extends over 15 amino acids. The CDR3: CASTPAGENTGELFF. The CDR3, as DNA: TGTGCCAGCACACCGGCGGGGGAGAACACCGGGGAGCTGTTTTTT.

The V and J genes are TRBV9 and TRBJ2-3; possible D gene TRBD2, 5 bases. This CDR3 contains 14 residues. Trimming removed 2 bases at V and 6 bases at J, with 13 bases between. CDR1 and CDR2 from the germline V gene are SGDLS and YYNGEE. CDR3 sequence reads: CASSVRGTGDTQYF. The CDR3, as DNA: TGTGCCAGCAGCGTTCGGGGAACGGGTGATACGCAGTATTTT.

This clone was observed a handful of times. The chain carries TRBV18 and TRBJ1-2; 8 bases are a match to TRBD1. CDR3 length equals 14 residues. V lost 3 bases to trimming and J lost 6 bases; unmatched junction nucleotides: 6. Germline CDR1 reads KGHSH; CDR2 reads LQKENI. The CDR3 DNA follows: TGTGCCAGCTCACCGGAGACAGGGGACGATGGCTACACCTTC. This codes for CASSPETGDDGYTF. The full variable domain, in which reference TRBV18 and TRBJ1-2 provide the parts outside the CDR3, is NAGVMQNPRHLVRRRGQEARLRCSPMKGHSHVYWYRQLPEEGLKFMVYLQKENIIDESGMPKERFSAEFPKEGPSILRIQQVVRGDSAAYFCASSPETGDDGYTFGSGTRLTVV.

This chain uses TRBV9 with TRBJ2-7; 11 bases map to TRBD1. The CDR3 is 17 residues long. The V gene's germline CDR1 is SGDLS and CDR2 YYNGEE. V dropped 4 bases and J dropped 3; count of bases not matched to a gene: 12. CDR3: CASSKGQGAKLVYEQYF. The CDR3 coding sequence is TGTGCCAGCAGCAAAGGACAGGGGGCTAAACTGGTCTACGAGCAGTACTTC. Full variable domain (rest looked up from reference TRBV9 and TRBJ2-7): DSGVTQTPKHLITATGQRVTLRCSPRSGDLSVYWYQQSLDQGLQFLIQYYNGEERAKGNILERFSAQQFPDLHSELNLSSLELGDSALYFCASSKGQGAKLVYEQYFGPGTRLTVT.

CDR3 sequence (DNA): TGTGCCAGCATCTTTAGGGACTCCAACACAGATACGCAGTATTTT. Translating gives CASIFRDSNTDTQYF. V and J are TRBV5-6 and TRBJ2-3, with a weak D call TRBD2 (6 bases). The CDR3 covers 15 residues. V gave up 6 bases and J gave up 2 bases, with 16 bases separating them. The germline gives CDR1 SGHDT, CDR2 YYEEEE.

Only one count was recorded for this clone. The CDR3 coding sequence is TGTGCCAGCAGCGTGGCGTTATCGGGTGGGGATACGCAGTATTTT. It translates to CASSVALSGGDTQYF. The rearrangement joins TRBV9 to TRBJ2-3; D unresolved. Per germline, CDR1 SGDLS and CDR2 YYNGEE. Trimming took 2 bases from V and 6 from J, leaving 16 bases between them. This CDR3 is 15 amino acids long. The full variable domain, in which reference TRBV9 and TRBJ2-3 provide the parts outside the CDR3, is DSGVTQTPKHLITATGQRVTLRCSPRSGDLSVYWYQQSLDQGLQFLIQYYNGEERAKGNILERFSAQQFPDLHSELNLSSLELGDSALYFCASSVALSGGDTQYFGPGTRLTVL.

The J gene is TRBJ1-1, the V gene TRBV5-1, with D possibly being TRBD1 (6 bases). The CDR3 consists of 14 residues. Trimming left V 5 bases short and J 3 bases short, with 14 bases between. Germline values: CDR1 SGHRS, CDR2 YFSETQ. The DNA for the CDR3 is TGCGCCAGCAGTCTAAAGGGGGAGCACACTGAAGCTTTCTTT. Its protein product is CASSLKGEHTEAFF.

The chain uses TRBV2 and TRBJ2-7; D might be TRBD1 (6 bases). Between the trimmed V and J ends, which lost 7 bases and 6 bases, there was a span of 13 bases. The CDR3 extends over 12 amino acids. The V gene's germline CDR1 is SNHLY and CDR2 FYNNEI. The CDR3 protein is CASTNRVAEQYF. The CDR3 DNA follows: TGTGCCAGCACCAACAGGGTCGCCGAGCAGTACTTC. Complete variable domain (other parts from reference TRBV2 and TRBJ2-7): EPEVTQTPSHQVTQMGQEVILRCVPISNHLYFYWYRQILGQKVEFLVSFYNNEISEKSEIFDDQFSVERPDGSNFTLKIRSTKLEDSAMYFCASTNRVAEQYFGPGTRLTVT.